This passage covers 16 T cell receptor beta chains from one sample sequenced in a study of cytomegalovirus exposure and HLA in healthy donors. Primers: 60 Vbeta forward and 13 Jbeta reverse. Assay: immunoSEQ multiplex PCR; the TCRdb copy retains only in-frame clones and omits some. The table lists 190,000 or so clones, 82% of them singletons. Sequenced input: PBMCs. These receptors came from a boy between 2 and 10 years old in good health and CMV-seronegative.

CDR3 DNA sequence: TGCGCCAGCAGCCCCCCCTTTCCCACAGATACGCAGTATTTT. Its protein is CASSPPFPTDTQYF. V is TRBV4-1 and J is TRBJ2-3; no reliable D call. The germline CDR1 and CDR2 sequences are MGHRA and YSYEKL. The ends were cut back, 4 bases at V and 2 bases at J, with 10 bases in the middle. The CDR3 contains 14 residues.

CDR3 nucleotides: TGTGCCAGCAGTTTTCGGGGAGGAGGGACTGAAGCTTTCTTT. Its translation is CASSFRGGGTEAFF. The chain links TRBV27 to TRBJ1-1; no clear D gene. This CDR3 has 14 amino acids. Germline CDR1 reads MNHEY; CDR2 reads SMNVEV (reference sequence). V was cut by 3 bases and J by 5 bases, with 13 bases left in between.

The V and J genes are TRBV6-5 and TRBJ2-1; perhaps TRBD2 as D (6 bases). CDR1 and CDR2 (germline): MNHEY, SVGAGI. Trimming removed 6 bases at V and 7 bases at J, with 19 bases between. The CDR3 is 15 amino acids. In nucleotides, the CDR3 is TGTGCCAGCAGGTTGCACGGGGGAAAAGGAAATGAGCAGTTCTTC. Protein: CASRLHGGKGNEQFF.

J is TRBJ2-2 and V is TRBV5-5, with D maybe TRBD2 (5 bases). The CDR3 sequence is 18 residues long. Trimming removed 5 bases at V and 2 bases at J, with 22 bases between. Germline V lookup: CDR1 SGHKS, CDR2 YYEKEE (reference sequence). CDR3 protein: CASRLDPGWGFNTGELFF. CDR3 DNA sequence: TGTGCCAGCAGACTCGATCCGGGGTGGGGATTTAACACCGGGGAGCTGTTTTTT.

The V and J genes are TRBV19 and TRBJ1-5; D remains ambiguous. Germline V lookup: CDR1 LNHDA, CDR2 SQIVND (reference sequence). The germline V and J ends were trimmed by 5 bases and 3 bases, with 8 bases remaining between them. CDR3 size: 13 residues. In nucleotides, the CDR3 is TGTGCCAGTAGTCCAGACTTCAATCAGCCCCAGCATTTT. Residues: CASSPDFNQPQHF.

The gene calls are TRBV7-2 and TRBJ1-1; possibly TRBD1 for D (6 bases). This CDR3 has 16 residues. Germline CDR1 SGHTA, CDR2 FQGNSA. V lost 3 bases, J lost 5 bases, and 19 bases lay in between. The CDR3 sequence is CASSFTMGTPGTEAFF. For the CDR3, the DNA is TGTGCCAGCAGCTTTACAATGGGGACACCGGGAACTGAAGCTTTCTTT.

To note about this clone: One end of the junction fails to match germline, which may point to a read error. V and J are TRBV7-9 and TRBJ2-1; the match to TRBD1 covers 9 bases. The CDR3 has 17 amino acids. Germline assignment: CDR1 SEHNR and CDR2 FQNEAQ (reference sequence). CDR3 sequence: CSSSHRGTGSSYNEQFF. CDR3 sequence (DNA): TGTTCCAGCAGCCATAGAGGGACAGGGAGCTCCTACAATGAGCAGTTCTTC.

J is TRBJ1-2 and V is TRBV5-4, with D uncertain. Germline CDR1 is SGHNT and CDR2 is YYREEE (reference sequence). Trimming cost V 6 bases and J 0 bases, with 15 bases left between them. This CDR3 is built from 15 residues. The CDR3 DNA sequence: TGTGCCAGCACCCTTGGAGGGTTTTCTAACTATGGCTACACCTTC. Protein: CASTLGGFSNYGYTF.

The chain recombines TRBV2 with TRBJ1-5; maybe TRBD1 (6 bases). The V end was cut by 3 bases, the J end by 6 bases, with 15 bases between. The CDR3 consists of 15 residues. CDR1 is SNHLY and CDR2 is FYNNEI in the germline V gene. Written as DNA, the CDR3 is TGTGCCAGCAGTGAGGGAGGGAAGGGGGGTCAGCCCCAGCATTTT. It codes for CASSEGGKGGQPQHF.

The rearrangement links TRBV4-3 to TRBJ1-3; a weak D match, TRBD1 (5 bases). The CDR3 length is 15 residues. Germline values: CDR1 LGHNA, CDR2 YSLEER. The V gene lost 1 base and the J gene lost 8 bases, with 15 bases spanning the gap. The CDR3 DNA is TGCGCCAGCAGCCAAGGATCCCGGGGGGGATACACCATATATTTT. Protein sequence: CASSQGSRGGYTIYF.

The chain couples TRBV7-8 to TRBJ1-1; 11 positions match TRBD1. Trimming took 8 bases from V and 4 from J; bases not matched to a gene: 27. This CDR3 is built from 21 residues. The germline V gene encodes CDR1 SGHVS and CDR2 FQNEAQ. CDR3: CASLAVVWDRGIFDRGTEAFF. In nucleotides, the CDR3 is TGTGCCAGCCTCGCGGTTGTGTGGGACAGGGGGATCTTCGATCGCGGCACTGAAGCTTTCTTT. Based on the CDR3 plus reference TRBV7-8 and TRBJ1-1, the full variable domain is GAGVSQSPRYKVAKRGQDVALRCDPISGHVSLFWYQQALGQGPEFLTYFQNEAQLDKSGLPSDRFFAERPEGSVSTLKIQRTQQEDSAVYLCASLAVVWDRGIFDRGTEAFFGQGTRLTVV.

V gene TRBV19 combines with J gene TRBJ1-2; D is possibly TRBD1 (5 bases). Germline V gene data show CDR1 as LNHDA and CDR2 as SQIVND (reference sequence). V dropped 5 bases and J dropped 2 bases, with 15 bases sitting between them. This CDR3 comprises 15 residues. CDR3 sequence (DNA): TGTGCCAGTAGTCTGCAGGGCAATGAGAACTATGGCTACACCTTC. Its translation: CASSLQGNENYGYTF.

The chain couples TRBV6-4 to TRBJ2-7; D is unresolved. V lost 2 bases to trimming and J lost 3 bases, with 2 bases between them. CDR3 length: 11 amino acids. The V gene's germline CDR1 is MRHNA and CDR2 SNTAGT. The CDR3 reads CASSDHYEQYF. The DNA for the CDR3 is TGTGCCAGCAGTGACCACTACGAGCAGTACTTC.

The chain carries TRBV6-5 and TRBJ1-6; 7 positions match TRBD1. Per the germline V gene, CDR1 is MNHEY and CDR2 is SVGAGI. V was clipped by 2 bases and J by 3 bases; unmatched bases: 1. The CDR3 runs to 15 residues. CDR3 loop: CASSYDRDYNSPLHF. The CDR3 DNA sequence: TGTGCCAGCAGTTACGACAGGGACTATAATTCACCCCTCCACTTT.

The chain links TRBV19 to TRBJ2-3, with 7 bases lining up with TRBD1. There are 14 residues in the CDR3. Trimming cost V 6 bases and J 6 bases; bases outside gene matches: 9. The V gene's germline CDR1 is LNHDA and CDR2 SQIVND (reference sequence). The CDR3, as DNA: TGTGCCAGTAGGGGACAGTCTAAGAGTGATACGCAGTATTTT. Amino acid sequence: CASRGQSKSDTQYF.

The V call is TRBV18, the J call TRBJ1-1; maybe TRBD1 (5 bases). Germline loops: CDR1 KGHSH, CDR2 LQKENI. The ends were cut back, 2 bases at V and 4 bases at J, with 11 bases in the middle. The CDR3 spans 14 residues. CDR3 protein: CASSPREGVTEAFF. The DNA for the CDR3 is TGTGCCAGCTCACCAAGGGAAGGGGTCACTGAAGCTTTCTTT.